These T cell receptor beta chains were read from a single sample in a study of blood T cell repertoires in COVID-19. The assay was immunoSEQ multiplex PCR, and TCRdb's table has in-frame clones only and misses some. This sample yields roughly 190,000 clones, of which 90% are seen a single time; approximately 0.5% belongs to the top ten. The specimen was peripheral blood. Every receptor here comes from a man aged 45-65 years with acute or convalescent COVID-19. Each CDR3 is given with its conserved first and last residue. Each record gives: D gene, clone size, J gene, V gene, CDR3 protein, CDR3 DNA. The D gene is left open where the match is weak. A clone size is listed for some rows: how often the clone was seen (once, few, many), or a class if it is expanded.

- | - | TRBJ1-1 | TRBV7-3 | CASSLMGQTNTEAFF | TGTGCCAGCAGCTTAATGGGACAAACGAACACTGAAGCTTTCTTT
- | - | TRBJ2-5 | TRBV7-8 | CASSPLQETQYF | TGTGCCAGCAGCCCTCTTCAAGAGACCCAGTACTTC
- | few | TRBJ1-1 | TRBV19 | CASSLSGGADTEAFF | TGTGCCAGTAGCCTCTCCGGCGGGGCAGACACTGAAGCTTTCTTT
- | - | TRBJ2-1 | TRBV19 | CASSPLSREQFF | TGTGCCAGTAGTCCGCTTTCCCGGGAGCAGTTCTTC
- | - | TRBJ2-2 | TRBV7-3 | CASRAGTPNTGELFF | TGTGCCAGCAGGGCCGGGACTCCGAACACCGGGGAGCTGTTTTTT
TRBD1 | - | TRBJ1-4 | TRBV25-1 | CASSAPGGGEKLFF | TGTGCCAGCAGTGCCCCAGGGGGCGGTGAAAAACTGTTTTTT
TRBD1 | - | TRBJ1-1 | TRBV7-9 | CASSSTDRLDTEAFF | TGTGCCAGCAGCTCCACGGACAGGCTTGACACTGAAGCTTTCTTT
- | - | TRBJ1-2 | TRBV29-1 | CSETRINYGYTF | TGCAGCGAGACTAGGATTAACTATGGCTACACCTTC
- | - | TRBJ2-5 | TRBV5-1 | CASSLDVTGGGETQYF | TGCGCCAGCAGCTTGGACGTCACAGGGGGAGGGGAGACCCAGTACTTC
- | - | TRBJ1-1 | TRBV2 | CASSEARILTEAFF | TGTGCCAGCAGTGAAGCGCGGATTTTGACTGAAGCTTTCTTT
- | - | TRBJ1-4 | TRBV19 | CASSITGSSDEKLFF | TGTGCCAGTAGTATTACAGGGTCTTCTGATGAAAAACTGTTTTTT
- | - | TRBJ2-3 | TRBV28 | CASRGHGADTQYF | TGTGCCAGCAGGGGACACGGGGCAGATACGCAGTATTTT
- | - | TRBJ2-7 | TRBV3-1/TRBV3-2 | CASSPSSYEQYF | TGTGCCAGCAGCCCCAGCTCCTACGAGCAGTACTTC
- | few | TRBJ1-2 | TRBV7-9 | CASSSGSDYGYTF | TGTGCCAGCAGCTCGGGGTCCGACTATGGCTACACCTTC
TRBD2 | - | TRBJ2-1 | TRBV15 | CATSRTSGRIDEQFF | TGTGCCACCAGCAGGACTAGCGGGAGGATCGATGAGCAGTTCTTC
TRBD2 | - | TRBJ2-2 | TRBV24-1 | CATRSQGTSGTGELFF | TGTGCCACCAGAAGCCAAGGGACTAGCGGAACCGGGGAGCTGTTTTTT
- | - | TRBJ2-1 | TRBV5-1 | CASSVGQSSYNEQFF | TGCGCCAGCAGCGTTGGACAGAGCTCCTACAATGAGCAGTTCTTC
TRBD2 | - | TRBJ2-1 | TRBV11-3 | CASSSPSGGNNEQFF | TGTGCCAGCAGCTCACCTAGCGGGGGGAACAATGAGCAGTTCTTC
- | - | TRBJ1-1 | TRBV6-5 | CASSYRTVNTEAFF | TGTGCCAGCAGTTACCGGACAGTAAACACTGAAGCTTTCTTT
- | once | TRBJ1-4 | TRBV21-1 | CASSKDIARGPVNEKLFF | TGTGCCAGCAGCAAAGATATCGCGCGGGGCCCGGTGAATGAAAAACTGTTTTTT
- | - | TRBJ2-5 | TRBV7-9 | CASSSRWETQYF | TGTGCCAGCAGCTCGAGGTGGGAGACCCAGTACTTC
- | - | TRBJ2-3 | TRBV19 | CASSMVTRVDTQYF | TGTGCCAGTAGTATGGTGACTCGTGTTGATACGCAGTATTTT
TRBD2 | - | TRBJ2-3 | TRBV7-3 | CASSPRTSGVADTQYF | TGTGCCAGCAGCCCCCGGACTAGCGGGGTCGCAGATACGCAGTATTTT
- | - | TRBJ2-7 | TRBV6-1 | CASSELANKPYEQYF | TGTGCCAGCAGTGAACTAGCGAATAAGCCTTACGAGCAGTACTTC
- | - | TRBJ2-3 | TRBV11-2 | CASSPRDTDTQYF | TGTGCCAGCAGCCCCAGGGACACAGATACGCAGTATTTT
TRBD1 | once | TRBJ2-6 | TRBV18 | CASSPRTGNSGANVLTF | TGTGCCAGCTCACCAAGGACAGGGAACTCTGGGGCCAACGTCCTGACTTTC
- | - | TRBJ1-1 | TRBV6-6 | CASSYGPLQGGTEAFF | TGTGCCAGCAGTTACGGGCCCCTTCAGGGAGGCACTGAAGCTTTCTTT
- | - | TRBJ1-5 | TRBV4-1 | CASSQERGMRQPQHF | TGCGCCAGCAGCCAGGAAAGGGGGATGAGGCAGCCCCAGCATTTT
- | once | TRBJ2-1 | TRBV4-2 | CASSQDRAGDNEQFF | TGTGCCAGCAGCCAAGATCGAGCCGGGGACAATGAGCAGTTCTTC
- | once | TRBJ2-3 | TRBV9 | CASSVGGVDTQYF | TGTGCCAGCAGCGTAGGAGGCGTAGATACGCAGTATTTT
TRBD1 | - | TRBJ2-5 | TRBV6-2/TRBV6-3 | CASSYLDRVADIRHF | TGTGCCAGCAGTTACTTGGACAGGGTGGCGGACATTCGGCACTTC
TRBD1 | - | TRBJ2-5 | TRBV10-3 | CAISGGEGAFETQYF | TGTGCCATCAGTGGTGGAGAGGGGGCGTTTGAGACCCAGTACTTC
- | - | TRBJ1-4 | TRBV7-2 | CASSPLTGSNEKLFF | TGTGCCAGCAGCCCGCTGACAGGAAGTAATGAAAAACTGTTTTTT
- | - | TRBJ1-3 | TRBV3-1/TRBV3-2 | CASSQVLRGPGNTIYF | TGTGCCAGCAGCCAAGTCCTCAGGGGTCCTGGAAACACCATATATTTT
- | - | TRBJ2-7 | TRBV7-9 | CASSTTGEQYF | TGTGCCAGCAGTACGACGGGCGAGCAGTACTTC
- | - | TRBJ2-3 | TRBV7-9 | CASSPRRGLDTQYF | TGTGCCAGCAGCCCCCGCAGGGGATTAGATACGCAGTATTTT
TRBD1 | - | TRBJ2-7 | TRBV18 | CASSPTQGVIVEQYF | TGTGCCAGCTCACCAACCCAGGGGGTAATCGTCGAGCAGTACTTC
- | - | TRBJ1-6 | TRBV19 | CASSNIPGNNSPLHF | TGTGCCAGTAGCAACATACCAGGGAATAATTCACCCCTCCACTTT
- | - | TRBJ1-2 | TRBV18 | CASSPALGGYTF | TGTGCCAGCTCACCGGCCCTAGGAGGCTACACCTTC
- | - | TRBJ2-3 | TRBV11-2 | CASSSGKSGTDTQYF | TGTGCCAGCAGCTCCGGGAAGAGCGGCACAGATACGCAGTATTTT
TRBD1 | - | TRBJ1-1 | TRBV19 | CASSITGGNTEAFF | TGTGCCAGTAGTATAACAGGGGGGAACACTGAAGCTTTCTTT
- | - | TRBJ1-6 | TRBV18 | CASSPREQGNSPLHF | TGTGCCAGCTCACCACGGGAACAGGGAAATTCACCCCTCCACTTT
- | - | TRBJ2-1 | TRBV27 | CASSSRYNEQFF | TGTGCCAGCAGTTCGCGGTACAATGAGCAGTTCTTC
TRBD1 | - | TRBJ1-3 | TRBV5-1 | CASSFATGVDTIYF | TGCGCCAGCAGCTTCGCGACAGGGGTGGACACCATATATTTT
TRBD2 | - | TRBJ2-3 | TRBV18 | CASSLERGDTDTQYF | TGTGCCAGCTCACTAGAGCGGGGGGACACAGATACGCAGTATTTT
- | - | TRBJ1-1 | TRBV6-5 | CASSLAMVNTEAFF | TGTGCCAGCAGTCTGGCCATGGTGAACACTGAAGCTTTCTTT
- | few | TRBJ2-1 | TRBV28 | CASARTYNEQFF | TGTGCCAGCGCGCGGACATACAATGAGCAGTTCTTC
- | - | TRBJ2-1 | TRBV4-2 | CASSQDLFWGTGGTNEQFF | TGTGCCAGCAGCCAAGATCTCTTTTGGGGGACTGGGGGAACCAATGAGCAGTTCTTC